Listed below are T cell receptor beta chains from one sample, sequenced in a study of technical replicates of blood from a few donors. The data were produced by immunoSEQ multiplex PCR, yet TCRdb's version contains in-frame clones alone and is incomplete. The sample yields about 68,000 clones, nearly 98% seen once. The sample comprised T cells isolated from PBMCs. Receptor source: a human donor in good health. CDR3s include the opening cysteine and the closing phenylalanine or tryptophan. The D gene is left open where the match is weak. Clone size is shown for a subset of rows, as once, few, many or a class of expanded clone.

>TRBJ2-6|TRBD1|NA|TRBV27
CASSITGVGRGANVLTF
TGTGCCAGCAGTATTACAGGGGTTGGACGTGGGGCCAACGTCCTGACTTTC
>TRBJ1-1|TRBD1|NA|TRBV30
CAWSVTGATEAFF
TGTGCCTGGAGTGTCACAGGGGCCACTGAAGCTTTCTTT
>TRBJ1-2|NA|NA|TRBV6-5
CASSYSYAGYGYTF
TGTGCCAGCAGTTACTCGTACGCGGGCTATGGCTACACCTTC
>TRBJ1-3|TRBD1|NA|TRBV9
CASSEETGAPHSGNTIYF
TGTGCCAGCAGCGAGGAGACAGGGGCCCCGCACTCTGGAAACACCATATATTTT
>TRBJ2-1|NA|NA|TRBV11-2
CASSLDRTAYNEQFF
TGTGCCAGCAGCTTAGACAGGACTGCCTACAATGAGCAGTTCTTC
>TRBJ2-3|NA|NA|TRBV7-8
CASSAGTRNTDTQYF
TGTGCCAGCAGCGCCGGGACTCGCAATACAGATACGCAGTATTTT
>TRBJ2-7|NA|NA|TRBV11-2
CASSLALGSSYEQYF
TGTGCCAGCAGCTTAGCATTAGGGAGCTCCTACGAGCAGTACTTC
>TRBJ2-5|NA|NA|TRBV2
CASSGEFQETQYF
TGTGCCAGCAGTGGGGAGTTCCAAGAGACCCAGTACTTC
>TRBJ2-5|NA|NA|TRBV20-1
CSAQLQETQYF
TGCAGTGCTCAACTCCAAGAGACCCAGTACTTC
>TRBJ2-1|NA|few|TRBV7-8
CASSLGIPSSYNEQFF
TGTGCCAGCAGCTTAGGCATACCTAGCTCCTACAATGAGCAGTTCTTC
>TRBJ2-3|TRBD2|once|TRBV5-1
CASSLTSGTGDTQYF
TGCGCCAGCAGTTTGACTAGCGGGACGGGAGATACGCAGTATTTT
>TRBJ1-4|TRBD1|NA|TRBV2
CASLTGGLTTNEKLFF
TGTGCCAGCCTTACAGGGGGCCTTACAACTAATGAAAAACTGTTTTTT
>TRBJ1-5|TRBD1|NA|TRBV19
CASSIGTGGNQPQHF
TGTGCCAGTAGTATAGGGACAGGGGGCAATCAGCCCCAGCATTTT
>TRBJ2-1|NA|NA|TRBV9
CASSVELGTVYNEQFF
TGTGCCAGCAGCGTAGAATTAGGCACAGTCTACAATGAGCAGTTCTTC
>TRBJ2-7|NA|NA|TRBV28
CASTQTGREQYF
TGTGCCAGCACCCAGACGGGAAGGGAGCAGTACTTC
>TRBJ1-1|TRBD1|once|TRBV4-1
CASSQGTGGHTEAFF
TGCGCCAGCAGCCAAGGGACAGGGGGCCACACTGAAGCTTTCTTT
>TRBJ1-3|NA|NA|TRBV4-1
CASSQGNRRAGNTIYF
TGCGCCAGCAGCCAAGGGAACAGGAGAGCCGGAAACACCATATATTTT
>TRBJ2-7|TRBD2|NA|TRBV5-4
CASSGLAGSYEQYF
TGTGCCAGCAGCGGACTAGCGGGCTCCTACGAGCAGTACTTC
>TRBJ2-7|NA|NA|TRBV16
CASSLGGYEQYF
TGTGCCAGCAGCCTAGGGGGCTACGAGCAGTACTTC
>TRBJ1-1|TRBD1|NA|TRBV13
CASSSDRGVTEAFF
TGTGCCAGCAGCTCTGACAGGGGGGTCACTGAAGCTTTCTTT
>TRBJ2-7|NA|NA|TRBV9
CASSVEWLAKARGWEQYF
TGTGCCAGCAGCGTAGAGTGGCTAGCCAAGGCTAGGGGGTGGGAGCAGTACTTC
>TRBJ2-7|NA|NA|TRBV1
CTSSRPVSGLETPYEQYF
TGCACCAGCAGCCGACCCGTGAGCGGGCTCGAAACCCCCTACGAGCAGTACTTC
>TRBJ2-5|TRBD1|NA|TRBV6-5
CASSYGQGQETQYF
TGTGCCAGCAGCTATGGACAGGGCCAAGAGACCCAGTACTTC
>TRBJ2-3|TRBD1|NA|TRBV2
CASSELGTATDTQYF
TGTGCCAGCAGTGAATTGGGGACAGCTACAGATACGCAGTATTTT
>TRBJ2-1|NA|NA|TRBV6-1
CASSRDTYNEQFF
TGTGCCAGCAGCCGGGACACCTACAATGAGCAGTTCTTC
>TRBJ1-2|NA|NA|TRBV6-5
CASSSPGGDGYTF
TGTGCCAGCAGCTCACCCGGGGGGGATGGCTACACCTTC
>TRBJ2-1|NA|NA|TRBV14
CASSHRTGSFIYNEQFF
TGTGCCAGCAGCCACCGAACAGGGTCCTTTATTTACAATGAGCAGTTCTTC
>TRBJ1-2|NA|NA|TRBV6-1
CASSEGGDYGYTF
TGTGCCAGCAGTGAAGGGGGGGACTATGGCTACACCTTC
>TRBJ2-7|TRBD1|NA|TRBV30
CAWRARGFFHGEQYF
TGTGCCTGGAGGGCCAGGGGGTTCTTTCATGGCGAGCAGTACTTC
>TRBJ1-1|NA|NA|TRBV27
CASSPGLNTEAFF
TGTGCCAGCAGTCCAGGGTTGAACACTGAAGCTTTCTTT
>TRBJ2-7|NA|NA|TRBV6-5
CASSRSAILDEQYF
TGTGCCAGCAGTCGTAGCGCCATCCTCGACGAGCAGTACTTC
>TRBJ2-7|TRBD1|NA|TRBV6-6
CASSQTGAEQYF
TGTGCCAGCAGTCAGACAGGGGCCGAGCAGTACTTC
>TRBJ1-1|NA|NA|TRBV9
CASSATDGFEAFF
TGTGCCAGCAGCGCTACAGACGGTTTTGAAGCTTTCTTT
>TRBJ1-1|NA|NA|TRBV25-1
CASSELGSSKNTEAFF
TGTGCCAGCAGTGAATTAGGGAGTAGCAAGAACACTGAAGCTTTCTTT
>TRBJ1-2|NA|NA|TRBV6-1
CASSENNGYTF
TGTGCCAGCAGTGAGAACAATGGCTACACCTTC
>TRBJ1-1|NA|NA|TRBV28
CASSLGGHHTEAFF
TGTGCCAGCAGTTTAGGGGGACACCACACTGAAGCTTTCTTT
>TRBJ2-4|NA|NA|TRBV7-2
CASSPLFQQQGRNIQYF
TGTGCCAGCAGCCCACTATTCCAGCAGCAAGGTAGAAACATTCAGTACTTC
>TRBJ2-7|NA|NA|TRBV2
CASTDREGEQYF
TGTGCCAGCACGGACAGGGAGGGCGAGCAGTACTTC
>TRBJ1-2|TRBD1|NA|TRBV29-1
CSAPQGPGGYGYTF
TGCAGCGCTCCACAGGGGCCGGGGGGGTATGGCTACACCTTC
>TRBJ1-1|NA|NA|TRBV19
CASLSNTEAFF
TGTGCCAGCTTATCGAACACTGAAGCTTTCTTT
>TRBJ2-3|TRBD2|NA|TRBV5-1
CASSVSGTADTQYF
TGCGCCAGCAGCGTTAGCGGGACGGCAGATACGCAGTATTTT
>TRBJ1-1|TRBD1|NA|TRBV4-1
CASSQLQGVNTEAFF
TGCGCCAGCAGCCAACTACAGGGGGTTAACACTGAAGCTTTCTTT
>TRBJ2-1|NA|NA|TRBV30
CACVSREQFF
TGTGCCTGCGTCTCCCGGGAGCAGTTCTTC
>TRBJ2-7|TRBD1|NA|TRBV5-4
CASSFDRAYEQYF
TGTGCCAGCAGCTTCGACAGGGCATACGAGCAGTACTTC
>TRBJ2-5|TRBD2|NA|TRBV4-2
CASSLFSGSLVTQYF
TGTGCCAGCAGCCTGTTTAGCGGGAGTTTGGTGACCCAGTACTTC
>TRBJ2-1|TRBD1|once|TRBV5-6
CASSSPGTGFREQFF
TGTGCCAGCAGCTCTCCGGGGACAGGGTTTCGGGAGCAGTTCTTC
>TRBJ1-5|NA|NA|TRBV6-1
CASGQYSNQPQHF
TGTGCCAGCGGACAATATAGCAATCAGCCCCAGCATTTT
>TRBJ2-7|TRBD1|once|TRBV6-5
CASREGQGAYEQYF
TGTGCCAGCAGGGAGGGACAGGGGGCCTACGAGCAGTACTTC
>TRBJ2-3|NA|NA|TRBV10-1
CASSESPGSTDTQYF
TGCGCCAGCAGTGAGTCGCCAGGTTCCACAGATACGCAGTATTTT
>TRBJ2-7|TRBD2|NA|TRBV15
CATSRVTTSGSGYEQYF
TGTGCCACCAGCAGAGTAACGACTAGCGGGAGTGGGTACGAGCAGTACTTC
>TRBJ1-2|TRBD1|NA|TRBV2
CASRTGDDYTF
TGTGCCAGCCGGACAGGGGATGACTACACCTTC
>TRBJ2-5|TRBD1|NA|TRBV2
CASRQGAETQYF
TGTGCCAGCAGACAGGGGGCAGAGACCCAGTACTTC
>TRBJ1-1|NA|once|TRBV15
CATSRTVKYTEAFF
TGTGCCACCAGCAGGACAGTGAAGTACACTGAAGCTTTCTTT
>TRBJ2-7|NA|few|TRBV5-1
CASAPVLEQRTYEQYF
TGCGCCAGCGCCCCTGTACTTGAGCAGAGGACCTACGAGCAGTACTTC